The 3 T cell receptor beta chains below were found in one sample sequenced in a study of beta chain features in type 1 diabetes. General observations from the study: Shorter TCRB CDR3s, moderately but significantly so, marked every one of the four CD4+ subsets in Type 1 diabetes patients.

What was sequenced were expressed TCRB transcripts, since all of the isolated RNA had been reverse transcribed. Sequenced by immunoSEQ multiplex PCR; TCRdb stores in-frame clones only, minus some. The repertoire holds some 660,000 clones, around 15% seen once, with 0.04% in the top ten. No antigen has been identified for these receptors. Sequences were obtained from naive CD4+ T cells from blood. Receptor source: a man between 18 and 29 years old with type 1 diabetes.

This sequence joins TRBV15 and TRBJ1-5; possible D gene TRBD1, 5 bases. The CDR3 runs to 19 residues. Trimming removed 3 bases from V and 0 bases from J, with 21 bases in between. The germline V gene encodes CDR1 LNHNV and CDR2 YYDKDF (reference sequence). In DNA, the CDR3 is TGTGCCACCAGCAGGGGCCCCAAGGGACCGGGGCATAGCAATCAGCCCCAGCATTTT. It encodes CATSRGPKGPGHSNQPQHF.

The chain carries TRBV21-1 and TRBJ2-1; the table's D call of TRBD1 was not tested on the DNA. TRBV21-1 is designated a pseudogene. The CDR3 sequence is 16 residues long. The CDR3 sequence: CASSKERQGAYNEQFF. DNA for the CDR3: TGTGCCAGCAGCAAAGAGAGGCAGGGGGCCTACAATGAGCAGTTCTTC.

The chain links TRBV29-1 to TRBJ2-7; 11 bases line up with TRBD1. This CDR3 spans 12 amino acids. Germline trimming cut 4 bases from V and 7 bases from J; bases unmatched to any gene: 3. The V gene's germline CDR1 is SQVTM and CDR2 ANQGSEA. CDR3 bases: TGCAGCGTTGCTCGGGACAGGGGGGAGCAGTACTTC. It yields the protein CSVARDRGEQYF.